Given below is one TCR beta chain in context. Its antigen is unidentified. TCRdb processed the RACE reads anew with MiXCR; each CDR3 protein has one entry. The data show some 90,000 distinct CDR3 sequences, 11% seen once. The sample originates from a study of human T cells and chemical hapten exposure. Study-level results: Clustering by CDR3 similarity yielded significantly more large clusters from expanded TCRs than controls.

Stated time point: patch test 2, 6 weeks after DPC sensitization. Described treatment: therapeutic diphenylcyclopropenone sensitization with weekly scalp DPC. The study drew its donors from alopecia patients who were 18 to 70 years old and suitable for DPC. The origin of this receptor is a woman aged 40 to 50 with alopecia areata. Some clones in this sample may be carry-over from other donors' samples. Sequenced material: whole blood, taken in connection with sensitization to the hapten diphenylcyclopropenone (DPC).

The CDR3 is CATSPDRTSQETQYF. The CDR3 bases are TGTGCCACCTCCCCCGACAGGACCTCCCAAGAGACCCAGTACTTC. The chain combines TRBV15 with TRBJ2-5; TRBD1 is a possible D gene (6 bases). Germline V gene data show CDR1 as LNHNV and CDR2 as YYDKDF (reference sequence). This CDR3 contains 15 residues. Between the trimmed V and J ends, which lost 8 bases and 1 base, there was a span of 17 bases.